This section outlines one T cell receptor beta chain sequence together with its context. This could be a read error, since a much larger clone is one nucleotide away. This sample was included in a study of T cells in Graves' hyperthyroidism and ophthalmopathy. Authors of the study amplified TCR beta CDR3 regions from RNA transcripts. Initially, a first-round RT-PCR of the TCR CDR3 employed the HTBI primer set. TCRdb independently ran MiXCR on the multiplex PCR reads; one entry per CDR3 protein. The table lists 450,000 to 550,000 distinct CDR3 sequences, roughly 25% of them singletons. The receptor was isolated from a young woman with Graves' ophthalmopathy. Sequencing was carried out using blood.

The CDR3, as DNA: TGCGCCAGCAGCCAGGAAGGGGTAAAGAACACTGAAGCTTGCTTT. It specifies CASSQEGVKNTEACF. This chain links TRBV5-1 with TRBJ1-1; a possible D gene is TRBD1 (5 bases). The CDR3 loop spans 15 amino acids. The germline gives CDR1 SGHRS, CDR2 YFSETQ.